This T cell receptor (beta chain) was sequenced for a study of Graves' ophthalmopathy and Graves' hyperthyroidism. About the study: Peripheral blood was gathered at first diagnosis, ahead of any treatment whatsoever.

Scientists amplified the TCR beta CDR3 regions from RNA transcripts. Scientists carried out first-round RT-PCR using HTBI primers and then a second-round multiplex PCR. TCRdb passed the multiplex PCR reads through MiXCR, listing each CDR3 protein once. This sample has about 240,000 distinct CDR3 sequences, with 40% to 50% found just once. The source material was peripheral blood. The source is an adult man with Graves' ophthalmopathy.

The CDR3 nucleotides are TGCAGCGTTGAAGGGATGGGGGGTAACTATGGCTACACCTTC. Its translation: CSVEGMGGNYGYTF. The chain combines TRBV29-1 with TRBJ1-2; tentatively, D is TRBD1 (5 bases). Per germline, CDR1 SQVTM and CDR2 ANQGSEA. The CDR3 is made up of 14 amino acids. V was clipped by 1 base and J by 1 base, with 10 bases between them.